This T cell receptor (beta chain) was documented in a study of identical twins. Findings and limits, study-wide: Conclusions rested on cross-sectional statistics rather than following the same donors.

Many counts were recorded for this clonotype. Its antigen is currently unknown. Using its own MiXCR run on the 5' RACE reads, TCRdb lists one record per CDR3 protein. The data show 200,000 to 250,000 distinct CDR3 sequences, about 7.3% seen once. Trimming took 4 bases from V and 4 from J; bases not matched to a gene: 5. The CDR3 runs 14 residues. Germline loops: CDR1 LGHDT, CDR2 YNNKEL (reference sequence). These data also formed part of another study, on yellow fever vaccine responses in identical twins.

Sequencing was performed on memory (CD45RO+) T cells sorted from blood. The TCR was taken from a woman aged 18-29 years in good health. This sequence joins TRBV3-1 and TRBJ1-2; 8 bases line up with TRBD1. The CDR3 coding sequence is TGTGCCAGCAGCCCCGGACAGGGAGCCTATGGCTACACCTTC. This sequence encodes CASSPGQGAYGYTF.